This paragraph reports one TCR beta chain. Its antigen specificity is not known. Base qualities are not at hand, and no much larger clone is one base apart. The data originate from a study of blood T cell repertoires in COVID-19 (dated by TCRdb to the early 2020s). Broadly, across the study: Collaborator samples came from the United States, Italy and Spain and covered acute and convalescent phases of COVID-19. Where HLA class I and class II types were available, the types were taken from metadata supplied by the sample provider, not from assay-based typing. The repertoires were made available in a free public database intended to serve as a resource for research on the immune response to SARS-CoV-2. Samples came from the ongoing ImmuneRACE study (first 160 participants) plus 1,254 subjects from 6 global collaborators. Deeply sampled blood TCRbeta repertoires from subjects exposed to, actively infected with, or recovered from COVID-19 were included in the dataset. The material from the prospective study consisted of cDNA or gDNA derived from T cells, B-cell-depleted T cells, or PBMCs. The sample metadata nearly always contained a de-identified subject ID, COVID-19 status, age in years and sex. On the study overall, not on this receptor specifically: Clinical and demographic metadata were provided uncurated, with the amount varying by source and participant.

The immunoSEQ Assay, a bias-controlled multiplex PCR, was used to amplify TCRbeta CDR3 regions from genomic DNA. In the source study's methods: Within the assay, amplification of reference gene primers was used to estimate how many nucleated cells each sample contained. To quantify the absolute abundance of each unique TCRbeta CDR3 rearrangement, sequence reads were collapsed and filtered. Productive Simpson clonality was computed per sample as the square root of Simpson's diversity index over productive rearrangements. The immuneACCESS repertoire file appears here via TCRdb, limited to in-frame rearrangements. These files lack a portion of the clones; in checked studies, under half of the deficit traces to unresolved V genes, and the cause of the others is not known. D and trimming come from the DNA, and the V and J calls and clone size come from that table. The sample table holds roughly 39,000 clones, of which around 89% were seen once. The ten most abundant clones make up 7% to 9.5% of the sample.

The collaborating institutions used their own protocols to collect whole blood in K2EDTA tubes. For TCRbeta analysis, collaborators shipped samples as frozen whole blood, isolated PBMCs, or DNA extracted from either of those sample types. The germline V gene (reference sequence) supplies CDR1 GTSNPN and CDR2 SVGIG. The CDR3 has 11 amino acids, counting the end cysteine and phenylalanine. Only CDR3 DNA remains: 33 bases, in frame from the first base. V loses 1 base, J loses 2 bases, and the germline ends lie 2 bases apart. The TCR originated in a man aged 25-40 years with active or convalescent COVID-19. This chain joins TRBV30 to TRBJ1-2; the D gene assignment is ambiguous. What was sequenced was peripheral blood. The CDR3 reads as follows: CAWSANYGYTF. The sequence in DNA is TGTGCCTGGAGTGCGAACTATGGCTACACCTTC.